One and the same sample provided the 3 T cell receptor beta chains below, sequenced in a study of blood T cell repertoires in COVID-19. Here immunoSEQ multiplex PCR was the method, and the copy in TCRdb shows in-frame clones only, minus some. The sample consists of about 67,000 clones, roughly 90% of them appearing once. The sequenced material came from peripheral blood. These receptors all stem from a man aged 45 to 65 with active COVID-19.

The table lists this clone with a count of one. V usage is TRBV5-1 and J usage is TRBJ2-3; 10 bases are a match to TRBD2. This CDR3 has 16 amino acids. CDR1 is SGHRS, CDR2 YFSETQ, per germline. V shed 0 bases and J 1 base; nucleotides not matched to a gene: 2. The CDR3 region is CASSLGGTSGTDTQYF. Here the CDR3 DNA reads TGCGCCAGCAGCTTGGGTGGGACTAGCGGCACAGATACGCAGTATTTT.

A single count supports this clone. V and J are TRBV5-5 and TRBJ1-2; 7 bases fit TRBD1. The CDR3 extends over 14 amino acids. Per the germline V gene, CDR1 is SGHKS and CDR2 is YYEKEE (reference sequence). Unmatched junction bases numbered 4, after V lost 4 bases and J lost 1 base. The CDR3, as DNA: TGTGCCAGCAGCCCCCGGGACAGTAACTATGGCTACACCTTC. Its translation is CASSPRDSNYGYTF.

This rearrangement joins TRBV6-5 to TRBJ1-1; D not resolved. CDR1 and CDR2 (germline): MNHEY, SVGAGI. The CDR3 runs 12 residues. V dropped 5 bases and J dropped 4 bases, with 8 bases sitting between them. This CDR3 reads CASSQLGTEAFF. Written as DNA, the CDR3 is TGTGCCAGCAGTCAACTAGGCACTGAAGCTTTCTTT.